The 15 T cell receptor beta chains reported below all come from one sample, sequenced in a study of CD8+ T cells in alopecia areata. Sequencing used cDNA as its template, made by extracting RNA and reverse transcribing it. Only in-frame clones appear in the TCRdb table, and some are missing; sequencing was by immunoSEQ multiplex PCR. The data show about 200,000 clones, just over 55% seen once. Sequenced: CD8+ T cells sorted from blood. The receptors come from a human donor in good health.

This chain joins TRBV4-1 and TRBJ2-2; D is perhaps TRBD1 (6 bases). Trimming removed 6 bases from V and 5 bases from J, with 10 bases in between. CDR3 length equals 13 residues. The V gene's germline CDR1 is MGHRA and CDR2 YSYEKL. The DNA for the CDR3 is TGCGCCAGCAGACAAACAGGGACCGGGGAGCTGTTTTTT. Translation gives CASRQTGTGELFF.

The DNA for the CDR3 is TGTGCCAGCAGTGACCAAGACCGGCTGTATTTT. This translates into CASSDQDRLYF. This chain links TRBV2 with TRBJ2-3; D not certain. Germline CDR1 is SNHLY and CDR2 is FYNNEI. V was pared by 3 bases and J by 14 bases, with 12 bases between. This CDR3 is 11 amino acids long. Variable domain in full (rest from reference TRBV2 and TRBJ2-3): EPEVTQTPSHQVTQMGQEVILRCVPISNHLYFYWYRQILGQKVEFLVSFYNNEISEKSEIFDDQFSVERPDGSNFTLKIRSTKLEDSAMYFCASSDQDRLYFGPGTRLTVL.

The sample holds a few counts of this clone. This specimen includes other DNA sequences encoding the same CDR3. This sequence joins TRBV4-1 and TRBJ1-6; D remains ambiguous. CDR1 is MGHRA, CDR2 YSYEKL, per germline. The CDR3 has 14 residues. V was cut by 0 bases and J by 9 bases, with 9 bases left in between. CDR3 nucleotides: TGCGCCAGCAGCCAAGAAGGACTGGGTTCACCCCTCCACTTT. Translated, it gives CASSQEGLGSPLHF.

Note on this clone: At the DNA level, this CDR3 is encoded by other sequences in the same sample as well. The chain is built from TRBV6-5 and TRBJ1-1; D remains ambiguous. The V and J ends lost 2 bases and 1 base respectively, with 5 bases between them. The germline V gene encodes CDR1 MNHEY and CDR2 SVGAGI. The CDR3 covers 13 residues. CDR3 in amino acids: CASSYGGNTEAFF. In nucleotides, the CDR3 is TGTGCCAGCAGTTACGGCGGGAACACTGAAGCTTTCTTT.

The chain carries TRBV23-1 and TRBJ2-6; 7 nucleotides line up with TRBD1. TRBV23-1 is sorted into the ORF group, with uncertain function. Trimming removed 8 bases from V and 4 bases from J; junction bases left unmatched: 14. This CDR3 is built from 17 residues. DNA for the CDR3: TGCGCCAGCCGGACCGGGACAGTTGAAAGAGGGGCCAACGTCCTGACTTTC. Its protein product is CASRTGTVERGANVLTF.

This clone was seen more than once but under ten times. The chain is built from TRBV27 and TRBJ1-5; perhaps TRBD1 as D (5 bases). Germline V gene lookup returns CDR1 MNHEY and CDR2 SMNVEV (reference sequence). The germline V and J ends were trimmed by 6 bases and 4 bases, with 10 bases remaining between them. The CDR3 loop spans 13 amino acids. This CDR3 reads CASRPQGNQPQHF. CDR3 nucleotide sequence: TGTGCCAGCAGACCTCAGGGTAATCAGCCCCAGCATTTT.

The chain links TRBV2 to TRBJ2-5; a weak D match, TRBD2 (7 bases). Per the germline V gene, CDR1 is SNHLY and CDR2 is FYNNEI. The CDR3 contains 14 residues. V was shortened by 8 bases and J by 2 bases, with 15 bases between the two germline ends. Written as DNA, the CDR3 is TGTGCCAGCCCTCGGAGGGGGGGACAAGAGACCCAGTACTTC. Residues: CASPRRGGQETQYF.

This clone was recorded a few times. The chain employs TRBV14 and TRBJ2-1; either TRBD1 or TRBD2 may fit D (5 bases each). Trimming cost V 3 bases and J 2 bases, with 5 bases left between them. The CDR3 length is 13 residues. Germline CDR1 is SGHDN and CDR2 is FVKESK. Here the CDR3 reads CASSQGAYNEQFF. In DNA form, the CDR3 reads TGTGCCAGCAGCCAGGGGGCCTACAATGAGCAGTTCTTC. Using reference TRBV14 and TRBJ2-1 for the parts outside the CDR3, the full variable domain is EAGVTQFPSHSVIEKGQTVTLRCDPISGHDNLYWYRRVMGKEIKFLLHFVKESKQDESGMPNNRFLAERTGGTYSTLKVQPAELEDSGVYFCASSQGAYNEQFFGPGTRLTVL.

This chain links TRBV27 with TRBJ2-1, with a tentative D call TRBD2 (6 bases). Germline loops: CDR1 MNHEY, CDR2 SMNVEV (reference sequence). The CDR3 length is 14 residues. V lost 6 bases and J 6 bases, leaving 15 bases between the germline ends. The DNA for the CDR3 is TGTGCCAGCAGACCCCCAGGCGGGGTCAATGAGCAGTTCTTC. Its protein product is CASRPPGGVNEQFF.

The chain uses TRBV7-9 and TRBJ2-2, with D possibly TRBD2 on 7 matching bases. Trimming stripped 3 bases from V and 5 bases from J, with 10 bases between. CDR3 length: 14 residues. From germline, CDR1 is SEHNR and CDR2 FQNEAQ (reference sequence). The CDR3 spells CASSFAGATGELFF. As DNA, the CDR3 is TGTGCCAGCAGCTTTGCGGGGGCGACCGGGGAGCTGTTTTTT.

The rearrangement links TRBV7-9 to TRBJ2-2, with a weak D call TRBD2 (5 bases). V lost 3 bases and J 1 base, leaving 15 bases between the germline ends. Germline loops: CDR1 SEHNR, CDR2 FQNEAQ (reference sequence). This CDR3 is 17 amino acids long. The CDR3 region is CASSLVLAGWNTGELFF. In DNA form, the CDR3 reads TGTGCCAGCAGCTTGGTCCTGGCGGGCTGGAACACCGGGGAGCTGTTTTTT.

The rearrangement joins TRBV5-6 to TRBJ2-1; D is unresolved. Between the trimmed V and J ends, which lost 2 bases and 4 bases, there was a span of 4 bases. Germline V gene sequence: CDR1 SGHDT, CDR2 YYEEEE. This CDR3 has 12 residues. Here the CDR3 reads CASSFRYNEQFF. The CDR3, as DNA: TGTGCCAGCAGCTTTAGGTACAATGAGCAGTTCTTC.

The rearrangement links TRBV29-1 to TRBJ1-2, with D possibly being TRBD1 (6 bases). With 4 bases removed from V and 1 base from J, the gap between germline ends came to 13 bases. Germline loops: CDR1 SQVTM, CDR2 ANQGSEA. This CDR3 spans 14 amino acids. The CDR3 bases are TGCAGCGTTGCACGAGGGGACAATAACTATGGCTACACCTTC. As protein: CSVARGDNNYGYTF.

V usage is TRBV4-1 and J usage is TRBJ2-3; 9 bases match TRBD1. Germline assignment: CDR1 MGHRA and CDR2 YSYEKL. This CDR3 region has 18 residues. V was pared by 1 base and J by 5 bases, with 13 bases of the junction left unmatched. The CDR3 nucleotides are TGCGCCAGCAGCCAAGTCTCCGGGACAGGGATTCGGGTAGATACGCAGTATTTT. Residues: CASSQVSGTGIRVDTQYF.

The J gene is TRBJ2-7, the V gene TRBV5-1; TRBD2 matches 7 bases. After removal of 4 bases from V and 4 bases from J, the junction contained 11 bases not matched to a gene. Germline V gene sequence: CDR1 SGHRS, CDR2 YFSETQ. This CDR3 is 15 amino acids long. For the CDR3, the DNA is TGCGCCAGCAGCCCCAACCGACTAGCCGATTACGAGCAGTACTTC. As protein: CASSPNRLADYEQYF.